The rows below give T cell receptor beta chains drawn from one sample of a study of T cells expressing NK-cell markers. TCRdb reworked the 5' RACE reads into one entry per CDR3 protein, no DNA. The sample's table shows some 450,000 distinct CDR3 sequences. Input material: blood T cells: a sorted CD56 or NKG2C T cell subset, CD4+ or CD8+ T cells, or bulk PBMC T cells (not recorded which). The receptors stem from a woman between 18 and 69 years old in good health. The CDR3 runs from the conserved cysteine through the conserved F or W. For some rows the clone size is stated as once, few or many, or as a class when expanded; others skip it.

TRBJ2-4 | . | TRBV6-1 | CATLAGGRGNIQYF
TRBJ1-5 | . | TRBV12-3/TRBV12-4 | CASSFAQDQPQHF
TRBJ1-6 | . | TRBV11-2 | CASTRTGLASPLHF
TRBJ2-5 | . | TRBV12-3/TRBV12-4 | CASSFFRTAQETQYF
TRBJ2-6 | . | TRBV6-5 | CASSYNGANVLTF
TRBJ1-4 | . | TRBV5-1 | CASSSTATNEKLFF
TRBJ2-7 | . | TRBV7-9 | CASSPTGEYYEQYF
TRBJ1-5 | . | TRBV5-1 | CAGEELKWPQHF
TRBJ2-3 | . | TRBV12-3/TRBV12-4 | CASTQLAASTDTQYF
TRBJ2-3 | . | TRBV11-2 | CASVSQSARVLRTDTQYF
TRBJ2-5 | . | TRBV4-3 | CASSQVLTETQYF
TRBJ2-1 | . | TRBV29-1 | CSLIGRWGNEQFF
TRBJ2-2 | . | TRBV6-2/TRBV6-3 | CASITVNTGELFF
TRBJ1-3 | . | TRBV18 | CATRVGSGNTIYF
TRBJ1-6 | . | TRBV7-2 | CASGRPYNSPLHF
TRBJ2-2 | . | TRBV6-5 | CASSYSSPPSGELFF
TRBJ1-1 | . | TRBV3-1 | CASSRTDEAFF
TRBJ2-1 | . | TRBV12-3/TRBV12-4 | CASSFGVAYNEQFF
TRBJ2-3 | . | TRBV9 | CASSVGWTPSGSDTQYF
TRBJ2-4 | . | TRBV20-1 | CSARDREGDPHVGIQYF
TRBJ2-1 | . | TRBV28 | CASSLGGGRDNEQFF
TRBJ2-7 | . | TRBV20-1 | CSASLAGVRSYEQYF
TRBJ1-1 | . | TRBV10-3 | CAISEAPKKNTEAFF
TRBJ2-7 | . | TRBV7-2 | CASSLVGGMFSYEQYF
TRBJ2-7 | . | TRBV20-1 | CSARDLTSHSYEQYF
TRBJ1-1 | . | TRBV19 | CATRVGGVNTEAFF
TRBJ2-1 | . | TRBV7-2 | CASSLVGPHNEQFF
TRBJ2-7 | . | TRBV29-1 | CSVAFSQGYEQYF
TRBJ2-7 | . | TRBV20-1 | CSAVDRASYEQYF
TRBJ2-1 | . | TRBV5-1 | CASSTALAGGYNEQFF
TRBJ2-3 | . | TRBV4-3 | CASSRTGPSTDTQYF
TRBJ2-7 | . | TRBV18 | CASSRSRDEQYF
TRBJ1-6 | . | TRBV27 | CASSSKPGDPYALHF
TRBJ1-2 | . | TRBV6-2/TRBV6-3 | CASSYREYYGYTF
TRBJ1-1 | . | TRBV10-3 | CAISPGQTNTEAFF
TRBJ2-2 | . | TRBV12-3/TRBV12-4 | CASTPSDYVSPGELFF
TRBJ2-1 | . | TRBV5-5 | CASSHRTGAYEQFF
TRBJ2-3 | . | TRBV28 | CASSLTWDSTDTQYF
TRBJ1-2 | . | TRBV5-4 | CASSWFGERVGYTF
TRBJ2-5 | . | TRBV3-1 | CASSQDPNREETQYF
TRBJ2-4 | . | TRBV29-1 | CSALGGTAKNIQYF
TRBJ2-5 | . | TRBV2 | CASRLLLKETQYF
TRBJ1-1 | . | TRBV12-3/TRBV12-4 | CASSFWSSAEAFF
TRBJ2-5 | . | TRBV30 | CAWGTVDEETQYF
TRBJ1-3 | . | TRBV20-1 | CSATETGNTIYF
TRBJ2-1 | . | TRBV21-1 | CASPLQVGYASYNEQFF
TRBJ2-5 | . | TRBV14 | CASSQDPRAVYQETQYF
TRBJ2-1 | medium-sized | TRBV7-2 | CASSFQPSAKGLGVGNEQFF
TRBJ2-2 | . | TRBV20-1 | CSARGPRGDTGELFF
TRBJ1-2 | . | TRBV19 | CASSTEWGYGYTF
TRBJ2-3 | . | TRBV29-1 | CSASQGLAPTDTQYF